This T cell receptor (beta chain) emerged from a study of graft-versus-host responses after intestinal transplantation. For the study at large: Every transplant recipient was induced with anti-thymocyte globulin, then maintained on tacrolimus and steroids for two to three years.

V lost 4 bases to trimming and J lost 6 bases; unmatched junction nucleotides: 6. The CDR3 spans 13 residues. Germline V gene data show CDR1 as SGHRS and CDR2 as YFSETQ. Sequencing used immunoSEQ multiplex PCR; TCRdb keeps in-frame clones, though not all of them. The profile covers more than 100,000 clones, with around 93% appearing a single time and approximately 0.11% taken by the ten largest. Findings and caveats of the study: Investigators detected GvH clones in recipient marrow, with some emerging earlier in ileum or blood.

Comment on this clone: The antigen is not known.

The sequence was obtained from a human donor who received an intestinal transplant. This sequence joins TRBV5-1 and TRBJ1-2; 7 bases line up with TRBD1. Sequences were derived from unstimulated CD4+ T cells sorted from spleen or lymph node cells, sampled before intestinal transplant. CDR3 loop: CASSAGTEDGYTF. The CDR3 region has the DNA TGCGCCAGCAGCGCCGGGACAGAGGATGGCTACACCTTC.